The rows below give T cell receptor beta chains drawn from one sample of a study of T cells in Graves' hyperthyroidism and ophthalmopathy. Each CDR3 protein gets one entry after TCRdb re-called the multiplex PCR reads with MiXCR. The sample lists roughly 500,000 distinct CDR3 sequences; approximately 24% were seen once. The sample comprised blood. All receptors derive from a woman aged 25 to 39 with Graves' ophthalmopathy. Each CDR3 is given with its conserved first and last residue. D genes are given only for firm matches. Size is stated for part of the rows, as once, few or many counts, or as a class when the clone is expanded.

d_gene | j_gene | v_gene | abundance | CDR3aa | CDR3nt
. | TRBJ1-5 | TRBV6-1 | once | CASSGSEGEDNQPQHF | TGTGCCAGCAGTGGTTCTGAGGGGGAGGACAATCAGCCCCAGCATTTT
TRBD1 | TRBJ2-7 | TRBV28 | many | CASFPAGTGYEQYF | TGTGCCAGTTTTCCCGCCGGGACAGGCTACGAGCAGTACTTC
. | TRBJ2-3 | TRBV20-1 | once | CSASEGWTDTQYF | TGCAGTGCTAGTGAGGGTTGGACAGATACGCAGTATTTT
. | TRBJ1-5 | TRBV4-1 | . | CASSLGRQSNQPQHF | TGCGCCAGCAGCCTTGGTCGACAGAGCAATCAGCCCCAGCATTTT
TRBD1 | TRBJ1-1 | TRBV19 | many | CASSSTSTGEKGNTEAFF | TGTGCCAGTAGTTCTACGTCAACAGGGGAAAAGGGGAACACTGAAGCTTTCTTT
. | TRBJ1-1 | TRBV28 | many | CASSFPPRETNTEAFF | TGTGCCAGCAGTTTCCCCCCTCGAGAGACGAACACTGAAGCTTTCTTT
. | TRBJ1-1 | TRBV7-8 | many | CASGPGVRWIGFTNTEAFF | TGTGCCAGTGGGCCTGGGGTGCGGTGGATTGGATTCACGAACACTGAAGCTTTCTTT
TRBD1 | TRBJ2-2 | TRBV6-2/TRBV6-3 | few | CATKRGTGGSTGELFF | TGTGCCACTAAAAGAGGGACAGGGGGTTCCACCGGGGAGCTGTTTTTT
TRBD2 | TRBJ2-5 | TRBV15 | few | CATSRDRLAGQTQETQYF | TGTGCCACCAGCAGAGATCGACTAGCGGGCCAGACCCAAGAGACCCAGTACTTC
TRBD1 | TRBJ2-7 | TRBV28 | . | CASSPQGTGLYEQYF | TGTGCCAGCAGTCCCCAGGGGACAGGACTCTACGAGCAGTACTTC
. | TRBJ2-2 | TRBV29-1 | . | CSVDGSSNTGELFF | TGCAGCGTTGATGGCAGTTCGAACACCGGGGAGCTGTTTTTT
. | TRBJ1-1 | TRBV7-3 | many | CASSPSGRDTEAFF | TGTGCCAGCAGCCCCTCCGGCAGGGATACTGAAGCTTTCTTT
. | TRBJ2-7 | TRBV7-8 | many | CASSQVGVAAEQYF | TGTGCCAGCAGCCAAGTTGGGGTCGCAGCCGAGCAGTACTTC
. | TRBJ2-7 | TRBV29-1 | many | CSVEGHLYEQYF | TGCAGCGTCGAGGGACATCTGTACGAGCAGTACTTC
. | TRBJ1-1 | TRBV6-1 | many | CASSESGGMEAFF | TGTGCCAGCAGTGAAAGCGGGGGCATGGAAGCTTTCTTT
TRBD1 | TRBJ1-1 | TRBV6-1 | many | CASNGQGLNTEAFF | TGTGCCAGCAACGGACAGGGGCTGAACACTGAAGCTTTCTTT
TRBD1 | TRBJ1-1 | TRBV20-1 | . | CSAATGTKNTEAFF | TGCAGTGCTGCGACAGGGACAAAGAACACTGAAGCTTTCTTT
TRBD2 | TRBJ2-7 | TRBV6-5 | once | CASSYSSSGNEQYF | TGTGCCAGCAGTTACTCCTCTAGCGGGAACGAGCAGTACTTC
. | TRBJ2-7 | TRBV2 | many | CASNPLGGYEQYF | TGCGCCAGCAATCCCCTCGGGGGCTACGAGCAGTACTTC
TRBD1 | TRBJ1-2 | TRBV29-1 | many | CSVVAGGARYGYTF | TGCAGCGTTGTGGCAGGGGGCGCGAGATATGGCTACACCTTC
. | TRBJ1-1 | TRBV11-2 | many | CASSLGRTEAFF | TGTGCCAGCAGCTTGGGGCGCACTGAAGCTTTCTTT
. | TRBJ1-1 | TRBV20-1 | few | CSARVSGGEAFF | TGCAGTGCTAGAGTATCCGGGGGTGAAGCTTTCTTT
. | TRBJ2-5 | TRBV12-3/TRBV12-4 | few | CASSLGGFETQYF | TGTGCCAGCAGTTTAGGGGGTTTCGAGACCCAGTACTTC
. | TRBJ1-3 | TRBV27 | . | CAGSLGASGNTIYF | TGTGCCGGCAGTTTAGGGGCCTCTGGAAACACCATATATTTT
. | TRBJ2-7 | TRBV6-5 | many | CASSYGRNYEQYF | TGTGCCAGCAGTTACGGGAGAAACTACGAGCAGTACTTC
. | TRBJ2-7 | TRBV6-1 | many | CASRRDSDTGYEQYF | TGTGCCAGCAGGCGGGACTCCGACACAGGCTACGAGCAGTACTTC
TRBD2 | TRBJ2-7 | TRBV20-1 | many | CSARDGGLAGGPYAEQYF | TGCAGTGCTAGAGATGGCGGGCTAGCGGGGGGGCCTTATGCCGAGCAGTACTTC
. | TRBJ2-5 | TRBV3-1 | many | CASSRIGLGQETQYF | TGTGCCAGCAGTCGTATCGGACTCGGCCAAGAGACCCAGTACTTC
. | TRBJ2-7 | TRBV18 | few | CASSPLQRNEQYF | TGTGCCAGCTCACCCCTACAGAGGAACGAGCAGTACTTC
TRBD1 | TRBJ2-7 | TRBV20-1 | many | CSARTTGTYEQYF | TGCAGTGCTCGGACGACAGGGACCTACGAGCAGTACTTC
TRBD2 | TRBJ2-2 | TRBV20-1 | many | CSVISRGEGGELFF | TGCAGTGTCATAAGCCGGGGGGAGGGCGGGGAGCTGTTTTTT
TRBD2 | TRBJ2-7 | TRBV28 | few | CASSLTWASGSYEQYF | TGTGCCAGCAGTCTCACCTGGGCTAGCGGATCCTACGAGCAGTACTTC
TRBD1 | TRBJ2-7 | TRBV28 | many | CASSLSDRAEQYF | TGTGCCAGCAGTTTATCGGACAGGGCCGAGCAGTACTTC
TRBD1 | TRBJ2-7 | TRBV15 | . | CATSRGPGQANPDYEQYF | TGTGCCACCAGCAGAGGACCGGGACAGGCCAACCCCGACTACGAGCAGTACTTC
TRBD1 | TRBJ2-5 | TRBV6-1 | . | CASTGGKETQYF | TGTGCCAGCACAGGGGGTAAAGAGACCCAGTACTTC
. | TRBJ1-1 | TRBV11-2 | many | CASSFQGGAFF | TGTGCCAGCAGCTTCCAGGGTGGGGCTTTCTTT
. | TRBJ2-5 | TRBV20-1 | . | CSARDLGARETQYF | TGCAGTGCTAGAGATTTAGGGGCGAGAGAGACCCAGTACTTC
TRBD1 | TRBJ1-1 | TRBV11-2 | few | CASRYRGPYLNTEAFF | TGTGCCAGCAGGTACAGGGGGCCTTACCTGAACACTGAAGCTTTCTTT
TRBD1 | TRBJ2-2 | TRBV6-1 | many | CASSGQGGAITGELFF | TGTGCCAGCAGTGGACAGGGGGGGGCCATAACCGGGGAGCTGTTTTTT
. | TRBJ1-1 | TRBV6-5 | many | CASSYSMGASNTEAFF | TGTGCCAGCAGTTACTCGATGGGGGCCTCGAACACTGAAGCTTTCTTT
. | TRBJ2-7 | TRBV7-9 | . | CASIWAGDVHEQYF | TGTGCCAGCATCTGGGCAGGGGATGTCCACGAGCAGTACTTC
. | TRBJ1-1 | TRBV12-3/TRBV12-4 | few | CASSFPGATEAFF | TGTGCCAGCAGTTTTCCAGGGGCCACTGAAGCTTTCTTT